The 27 T cell receptor beta chains presented below share a single source sample, sequenced in a study of naive and memory T cell subsets. Both TRBC1 and TRBC2 were covered by a beta constant-region primer of two equimolar oligonucleotides. Via MiXCR, TCRdb re-called the UMI-ligation and nested PCR reads, giving one row per CDR3 protein. Of roughly 140,000 distinct CDR3 sequences in the sample, over 15% were seen once. The material sequenced was naive CD4+ T cells from blood. These TCRs come from a human donor in good health.

A few counts support this clonotype. The genes are TRBV4-2 and TRBJ2-1; TRBD1 matches 9 bases. The CDR3 is 16 residues long. The V and J ends lost 1 base and 0 bases, in that order; junction bases with no gene match: 1. The germline CDR1 and CDR2 sequences are LGHNA and YNFKEQ. This CDR3 is CASSQGDRASYNEQFF. The CDR3 DNA reads as TGTGCCAGCAGCCAAGGGGACAGGGCCTCCTACAATGAGCAGTTCTTC.

This chain uses TRBV24-1 with TRBJ1-5; 8 bases map to TRBD1. The length of the CDR3 is 17 residues. With 0 bases clipped from V and 2 bases from J, the junction kept 5 bases outside the gene matches. In germline, CDR1 is KGHDR, CDR2 SFDVKD. The CDR3 here is CATSDLGTGGGNQPQHF. The DNA of the CDR3 is TGTGCCACCAGTGATTTGGGCACAGGGGGAGGCAATCAGCCCCAGCATTTT.

This rearrangement joins TRBV24-1 to TRBJ2-1, with 9 nucleotides matching TRBD2. The trim removed 4 bases at V and 12 bases at J, leaving 9 bases unmatched. The CDR3 consists of 14 residues. CDR1 and CDR2 from the germline V gene are KGHDR and SFDVKD. The CDR3 DNA is TGTGCCACCAGTGAGGCCCGAGCGGGAGGACGGCAGTTCTTC. It translates to CATSEARAGGRQFF.

This clonotype has a handful of counts. The rearrangement uses TRBV28 and TRBJ2-2, with TRBD1 identical over 8 bases. Unmatched junction bases numbered 14, after V lost 4 bases and J lost 13 bases. In germline, CDR1 is MDHEN, CDR2 SYDVKM. CDR3 length: 15 residues. CDR3 protein: CASSSLGQGAGGLFF. Written as DNA, the CDR3 is TGTGCCAGCAGTTCTCTTGGACAGGGTGCCGGTGGGCTGTTTTTT.

This clonotype has only a few counts. The CDR3 DNA reads TGTGCCAGCAGCTCCGGGCCAGGTAGCAATCAGCCCCAGCATTTT. Protein: CASSSGPGSNQPQHF. The J gene is TRBJ1-5, the V gene TRBV7-9; D gene uncertain. In germline, CDR1 is SEHNR, CDR2 FQNEAQ (reference sequence). The V and J ends lost 4 bases and 0 bases respectively, with 10 bases between them. The CDR3 runs 15 residues.

V usage is TRBV7-2 and J usage is TRBJ2-7; 11 bases align to TRBD1. The length of the CDR3 is 15 residues. With V trimmed by 5 bases and J by 6 bases, 9 bases remained unmatched. CDR1 is SGHTA, CDR2 FQGNSA, per germline. CDR3: CASSMGGTGGFEQYF. Here the CDR3 DNA reads TGTGCCAGCAGCATGGGAGGGACAGGGGGTTTCGAGCAGTACTTC.

The chain employs TRBV19 and TRBJ1-4; 7 positions agree with TRBD1. This CDR3 is built from 14 residues. Germline V gene data show CDR1 as LNHDA and CDR2 as SQIVND (reference sequence). The V gene end was trimmed by 5 bases and the J gene end by 9 bases; junction bases not matched to a gene: 9. The CDR3 DNA is TGTGCCAGTAGTCCTGGGACAGTCCCGAAAAAACTGTTTTTT. Protein product: CASSPGTVPKKLFF.

V gene TRBV19 combines with J gene TRBJ2-2, with 7 positions matching TRBD2. Trimming removed 7 bases from V and 3 bases from J; junction bases left unmatched: 8. There are 15 residues in the CDR3. Germline V gene sequence: CDR1 LNHDA, CDR2 SQIVND (reference sequence). This CDR3 reads CASKAGLADTGELFF. The CDR3 bases are TGTGCCAGTAAGGCGGGGCTAGCGGACACCGGGGAGCTGTTTTTT.

This clonotype showed up just a few times. The J gene is TRBJ2-1, the V gene TRBV7-8, with 10 positions matching TRBD2. Germline CDR1 SGHVS, CDR2 FQNEAQ. CDR3 length: 20 amino acids. The V segment lost 5 bases and the J segment 9 bases; nucleotides outside the gene matches: 25. The CDR3 region has the DNA TGTGCCAGCAGCCCACCGAATACGATAGCGGGAGGACTCTCGGGAGGTGAGCAGTTCTTC. Translating it yields CASSPPNTIAGGLSGGEQFF.

The chain combines TRBV30 with TRBJ2-5, with a tentative D call TRBD1 (6 bases). The length of the CDR3 is 16 residues. Germline CDR1 GTSNPN, CDR2 SVGIG (reference sequence). Trimming removed 8 bases from V and 4 bases from J, with 26 bases in between. The CDR3 loop is CARRRRGTTSGETQYF. The CDR3 DNA reads as TGTGCCCGTCGACGCAGGGGAACCACGTCGGGAGAGACCCAGTACTTC. Combining the CDR3 with reference TRBV30 and TRBJ2-5 gives the whole variable domain SQTIHQWPATLVQPVGSPLSLECTVEGTSNPNLYWYRQAAGRGLQLLFYSVGIGQISSEVPQNLSASRPQDRQFILSSKKLLLSDSGFYLCARRRRGTTSGETQYFGPGTRLLVL.

The genes are TRBV6-2 or TRBV6-3 and TRBJ2-1; 11 bases agree with TRBD2. The CDR3 runs 17 residues. V shed 2 bases and J 4 bases; nucleotides not matched to a gene: 7. Germline V CDR1 and CDR2: MNHEY, SVGEGT. CDR3 amino acids: CASSYRPSGRIYNEQFF. CDR3 DNA sequence: TGTGCCAGCAGTTACAGGCCTAGCGGGAGGATTTACAATGAGCAGTTCTTC.

There are a few counts of this clonotype. The chain couples TRBV29-1 to TRBJ2-1; 11 positions match TRBD2. The CDR3 consists of 14 residues. With V trimmed by 6 bases and J by 7 bases, 8 bases remained unmatched. CDR1 is SQVTM and CDR2 is ANQGSEA in the germline V gene. CDR3 in DNA: TGCAGCGTCCCCCCGGGACTAGCGGCTAATGAGCAGTTCTTC. It yields the protein CSVPPGLAANEQFF.

The rearrangement joins TRBV2 to TRBJ2-3, with TRBD1 matching 8 bases. V dropped 8 bases and J dropped 3; count of bases not matched to a gene: 7. Germline V gene lookup returns CDR1 SNHLY and CDR2 FYNNEI. This CDR3 has 14 residues. CDR3 sequence reads: CASRQGRSTDTQYF. The CDR3 region has the DNA TGTGCCAGCCGACAGGGGAGGTCGACAGATACGCAGTATTTT.

This clonotype was recorded a few times. CDR3 nucleotides: TGCGCCAGCAGCCAAGGGGCAATCCGGTCTGGGGCCAACGTCCTGACTTTC. Encoded protein: CASSQGAIRSGANVLTF. The chain carries TRBV4-1 and TRBJ2-6; D remains ambiguous. Deletions cut 1 base from V and 1 base from J, with 11 bases between. The CDR3 is made up of 17 amino acids. The germline gives CDR1 MGHRA, CDR2 YSYEKL.

This clonotype has more than one count but fewer than ten. The chain has TRBV28 and TRBJ2-3, with no clear D. There are 15 residues in the CDR3. Trimming took off 3 bases at V and 5 bases at J, with 15 bases between the two ends. Germline CDR1 and CDR2: MDHEN and SYDVKM. This chain's CDR3 is CASSFAVLGKDTQYF. CDR3 sequence (DNA): TGTGCCAGCAGTTTTGCGGTATTGGGGAAAGATACGCAGTATTTT.

The chain uses TRBV18 and TRBJ2-5; TRBD1 aligns across 9 bases. This CDR3 contains 17 residues. V lost 0 bases to trimming and J lost 0 bases; unmatched junction nucleotides: 5. CDR1 is KGHSH and CDR2 is LQKENI in the germline V gene. The CDR3 spells CASSPPRGQGYQETQYF. CDR3 nucleotide sequence: TGTGCCAGCTCACCACCGAGGGGACAGGGATACCAAGAGACCCAGTACTTC.

This rearrangement joins TRBV12-5 to TRBJ1-5; 9 bases line up with TRBD1. Germline V gives CDR1 LGHNT, CDR2 FRNRAP. V was pared by 6 bases and J by 7 bases, with 7 bases of the junction left unmatched. The CDR3 extends over 14 amino acids. CDR3 nucleotide sequence: TGTGCTAGTGGAACTGACAGGGGGGGGCAGCCCCAGCATTTT. Translating gives CASGTDRGGQPQHF.

This clonotype has just one count. The J gene is TRBJ1-5, the V gene TRBV19; 9 nucleotides agree with TRBD1. V lost 10 bases and J lost 0; bases outside the gene matches: 7. Germline CDR1 LNHDA, CDR2 SQIVND (reference sequence). CDR3 length: 15 amino acids. CDR3 in DNA: TGTGCCACTATGGACAGGGGCTATAGCAATCAGCCCCAGCATTTT. Encoded protein: CATMDRGYSNQPQHF.

This chain uses TRBV20-1 with TRBJ2-7, with D possibly being TRBD2 (6 bases). Trimming cost V 2 bases and J 0 bases, with 14 bases left between them. The germline CDR1 and CDR2 sequences are DFQATT and SNEGSKA (reference sequence). The CDR3 covers 15 residues. CDR3 bases: TGCAGTGCTAGACTCTTCGTAGCGGCCTCCTACGAGCAGTACTTC. The encoded protein is CSARLFVAASYEQYF.

The chain employs TRBV10-3 and TRBJ2-1; 11 nucleotides match TRBD2. V trimming: 3 bases; J trimming: 5 bases; junction bases outside the gene matches: 9. The CDR3 runs to 17 residues. Germline V lookup: CDR1 ENHRY, CDR2 SYGVKD. CDR3 region: CAISELKLAGEDNEQFF. The CDR3 DNA sequence: TGTGCCATCAGTGAACTAAAACTAGCGGGAGAGGACAATGAGCAGTTCTTC.

To note about this clonotype: One junction end does not reproduce the germline sequence, and a read error may be involved. V is TRBV4-2 and J is TRBJ2-7, with D possibly called TRBD1 or TRBD2 (5 bases each). Per germline, CDR1 LGHNA and CDR2 YNFKEQ. The CDR3 totals 14 residues. The CDR3 DNA reads TGTGCCAGCAGTGAAGGGTCAGGGACCTACGCGCAGTACTTC. It is translated as CASSEGSGTYAQYF.

This clonotype was counted many times. The V call is TRBV5-1, the J call TRBJ2-1; no clear D. The CDR3 covers 15 residues. Germline-derived CDR1 and CDR2 are SGHRS and YFSETQ. Trimming removed 4 bases at V and 2 bases at J, with 13 bases between. This CDR3 reads CASSVQGSPYNEQFF. CDR3 DNA sequence: TGCGCCAGCAGCGTTCAAGGTAGCCCCTACAATGAGCAGTTCTTC. The whole variable domain, remainder taken from reference TRBV5-1 and TRBJ2-1, is KAGVTQTPRYLIKTRGQQVTLSCSPISGHRSVSWYQQTPGQGLQFLFEYFSETQRNKGNFPGRFSGRQFSNSRSEMNVSTLELGDSALYLCASSVQGSPYNEQFFGPGTRLTVL.

This clonotype has only a few counts. This chain links TRBV28 with TRBJ2-7; 7 bases match TRBD2. The CDR3 runs 14 residues. After removal of 7 bases from V and 6 bases from J, the junction contained 12 bases not matched to a gene. CDR1 is MDHEN and CDR2 is SYDVKM in the germline V gene. CDR3 DNA: TGTGCCAGCAAGATTGGAGGGAGGGTGTCCGAGCAGTACTTC. It specifies CASKIGGRVSEQYF.

The rearrangement uses TRBV6-1 and TRBJ1-2; 7 nucleotides agree with TRBD1. The CDR3 loop spans 17 amino acids. The V segment lost 1 base and the J segment 1 base; nucleotides outside the gene matches: 9. Germline V gene lookup returns CDR1 MNHNS and CDR2 SASEGT. CDR3 protein: CASSEVDATGVNYGYTF. The CDR3, as DNA: TGTGCCAGCAGTGAAGTCGACGCTACAGGGGTTAACTATGGCTACACCTTC.

V gene TRBV10-3 combines with J gene TRBJ2-2; 10 bases fit TRBD2. The CDR3 sequence is 14 residues long. The germline CDR1 and CDR2 sequences are ENHRY and SYGVKD. V dropped 8 bases and J dropped 7; count of bases not matched to a gene: 7. CDR3 DNA sequence: TGTGCCATCCCGACTAGCGGGCTCGGCGGGGAGCTGTTTTTT. It codes for CAIPTSGLGGELFF.

This clonotype showed up just a few times. This chain links TRBV2 with TRBJ1-4; 11 nucleotides match TRBD1. The CDR3 spans 15 residues. The V gene end was trimmed by 7 bases and the J gene end by 10 bases; junction bases not matched to a gene: 11. Per germline, CDR1 SNHLY and CDR2 FYNNEI. For the CDR3, the DNA is TGTGCCAGCACCTCACAGGGACAGGGGGTATCAAAACTGTTTTTT. Residues: CASTSQGQGVSKLFF.

This clonotype was seen only a few times. The J gene is TRBJ2-7, the V gene TRBV11-2, with 7 bases matching TRBD1. The ends lost 3 bases at V and 4 bases at J; junction bases unmatched: 6. Germline lookup yields CDR1 SGHAT and CDR2 FQNNGV. The CDR3 spans 14 residues. The CDR3 here is CASSFGTAIYEQYF. The CDR3 DNA is TGTGCCAGCAGCTTCGGGACAGCCATTTACGAGCAGTACTTC.